This T cell receptor beta chain came from a study of cytomegalovirus exposure and HLA in healthy donors. Study-level findings and limits: Later findings reportedly placed an Asian-associated ancestry cluster below the 666-donor mean for N-insertions. TCR beta chains associated with HLA were, in a later analysis, more clonally expanded than equally common others. A link between a missense DCLRE1C variant and TCR beta V- and J-gene trimming emerged from a later analysis.

As for this clone: Its antigen is as yet unknown.

PCR was performed using 60 Vbeta and 13 Jbeta primers. Method: immunoSEQ multiplex PCR; TCRdb's copy keeps in-frame clones and lacks some. The table includes 100,000 to 120,000 clones, over 70% detected once. There are 15 residues in the CDR3. Between the trimmed V and J ends, which lost 4 bases and 4 bases, there was a span of 16 bases. Germline CDR1 and CDR2: MNHNS and SASEGT. The chain is built from TRBV6-1 and TRBJ1-2; D remains ambiguous. This sequence was found in a woman aged 35 to 49 in good health and CMV-seropositive. Input material: PBMCs. CDR3 sequence (DNA): TGTGCCAGCAGTGGAAGACACATCGACGCCTATGGCTACACCTTC. This gives the protein CASSGRHIDAYGYTF.